The T cell receptor beta chain described here comes from a study of vaccination effects on CD4 cells after COVID-19. About the research overall: Sequencing was preceded by expansion of antigen-specific CD4+ T cells with viral peptide pools in the ViraFEST assay. The median interval between the second dose and post-vaccine sampling was 72 days. Three convalescent patients gave samples early and late after vaccination. Study results and caveats: After vaccination, at late timepoints, clones induced by infection and by vaccine contracted markedly.

Upon completion of around ten days in culture, CD4+ T cells were isolated. Infection with SARS-CoV-2 occurred in the person between March and December 2020, and PCR confirmed it. As their vaccination, participants received two doses of either BNT162b2 or mRNA-1273. In the case of this clone: Its antigen is unidentified.

This table comes from immunoSEQ multiplex PCR, and its TCRdb copy is limited to in-frame clones, with some not included. The sample shows around 50,000 clones, 65% to 80% of them seen only once. From germline, CDR1 is SGHTA and CDR2 FQGNSA. V lost 5 bases and J lost 4, with 18 bases in between. This CDR3 is 15 amino acids long. This sequence originates from a human donor who had a prior SARS-CoV-2 infection. This sample comprised CD4+ T cells from PBMCs cultured without peptide, obtained after COVID-19 vaccination. The chain combines TRBV7-2 with TRBJ2-7; maybe TRBD1 (6 bases). The CDR3 here is CASSLKSTGSYEQYF. The CDR3 bases are TGTGCCAGCAGCCTGAAATCTACAGGGTCGTACGAGCAGTACTTC.